This T cell receptor beta chain was identified during a study of vaccination and CD4 T cells after COVID-19. About the research overall: From HCoV-229E, HCoV-OC43, HCoV-NL63 and SARS-CoV-2, overlapping spike peptides were used to stimulate the cells.

Sample treatment: approximately 11-day PBMC culture with coronavirus spike peptide pools or control peptides (ViraFEST assay). After culture for 9 to 10 days, isolation of CD4+ T cells was performed by negative selection. Per germline, CDR1 MNHEY and CDR2 SVGAGI. The V end lost 4 bases, the J end lost 6 bases, and 12 bases lay between the germline ends. The CDR3 covers 14 residues. The assay that was used to sequence DNA from cultured CD4+ T cells was the Oncomine TCR Beta short-read assay. TCRdb ran MiXCR on the PCR reads and lists one entry per CDR3 protein. In the table there are 15,000 to 20,000 distinct CDR3 sequences, approximately 52% of which are singletons. Findings of the study overall: The study found that a median 86.3% of reactive clones in convalescent patients appeared only post-vaccination.

A note on this clonotype: The antigen is unknown.

The sequence derives from a human donor who had recovered from COVID-19. The material was CD4+ T cells from blood, cultured in vitro, obtained after SARS-CoV-2 vaccination. This rearrangement joins TRBV6-5 to TRBJ2-2, with D perhaps matching TRBD1 (6 bases). For the CDR3, the DNA is TGTGCCAGCAGTTTAATGGGGGCAGCCGGGGAGCTGTTTTTT. It encodes CASSLMGAAGELFF.